This TCR beta chain is from a study of cytomegalovirus exposure and HLA in healthy donors. This clone was counted a few times. This CDR3 has 14 residues. Trimming cost V 0 bases and J 7 bases, with 13 bases left between them. The germline V gene encodes CDR1 SSHAT and CDR2 FNYEAQ (reference sequence). The repertoire was sequenced with immunoSEQ multiplex PCR; TCRdb's copy has only in-frame clones and lacks some. The data hold some 130,000 clones, with 85% to 90% observed a single time. This receptor was taken from a young man in good health and CMV-seronegative. The sequenced sample was PBMCs. V gene TRBV7-7 combines with J gene TRBJ2-7; possibly TRBD1 for D (6 bases). The CDR3 is CASSLAPSQGEQYF. Here the CDR3 DNA reads TGTGCCAGCAGCTTAGCGCCGTCCCAGGGGGAGCAGTACTTC. Using reference TRBV7-7 and TRBJ2-7 for the parts outside the CDR3, the full variable domain is GAGVSQSPRYKVTKRGQDVTLRCDPISSHATLYWYQQALGQGPEFLTYFNYEAQPDKSGLPSDRFSAERPEGSISTLTIQRTEQRDSAMYRCASSLAPSQGEQYFGPGTRLTVT.